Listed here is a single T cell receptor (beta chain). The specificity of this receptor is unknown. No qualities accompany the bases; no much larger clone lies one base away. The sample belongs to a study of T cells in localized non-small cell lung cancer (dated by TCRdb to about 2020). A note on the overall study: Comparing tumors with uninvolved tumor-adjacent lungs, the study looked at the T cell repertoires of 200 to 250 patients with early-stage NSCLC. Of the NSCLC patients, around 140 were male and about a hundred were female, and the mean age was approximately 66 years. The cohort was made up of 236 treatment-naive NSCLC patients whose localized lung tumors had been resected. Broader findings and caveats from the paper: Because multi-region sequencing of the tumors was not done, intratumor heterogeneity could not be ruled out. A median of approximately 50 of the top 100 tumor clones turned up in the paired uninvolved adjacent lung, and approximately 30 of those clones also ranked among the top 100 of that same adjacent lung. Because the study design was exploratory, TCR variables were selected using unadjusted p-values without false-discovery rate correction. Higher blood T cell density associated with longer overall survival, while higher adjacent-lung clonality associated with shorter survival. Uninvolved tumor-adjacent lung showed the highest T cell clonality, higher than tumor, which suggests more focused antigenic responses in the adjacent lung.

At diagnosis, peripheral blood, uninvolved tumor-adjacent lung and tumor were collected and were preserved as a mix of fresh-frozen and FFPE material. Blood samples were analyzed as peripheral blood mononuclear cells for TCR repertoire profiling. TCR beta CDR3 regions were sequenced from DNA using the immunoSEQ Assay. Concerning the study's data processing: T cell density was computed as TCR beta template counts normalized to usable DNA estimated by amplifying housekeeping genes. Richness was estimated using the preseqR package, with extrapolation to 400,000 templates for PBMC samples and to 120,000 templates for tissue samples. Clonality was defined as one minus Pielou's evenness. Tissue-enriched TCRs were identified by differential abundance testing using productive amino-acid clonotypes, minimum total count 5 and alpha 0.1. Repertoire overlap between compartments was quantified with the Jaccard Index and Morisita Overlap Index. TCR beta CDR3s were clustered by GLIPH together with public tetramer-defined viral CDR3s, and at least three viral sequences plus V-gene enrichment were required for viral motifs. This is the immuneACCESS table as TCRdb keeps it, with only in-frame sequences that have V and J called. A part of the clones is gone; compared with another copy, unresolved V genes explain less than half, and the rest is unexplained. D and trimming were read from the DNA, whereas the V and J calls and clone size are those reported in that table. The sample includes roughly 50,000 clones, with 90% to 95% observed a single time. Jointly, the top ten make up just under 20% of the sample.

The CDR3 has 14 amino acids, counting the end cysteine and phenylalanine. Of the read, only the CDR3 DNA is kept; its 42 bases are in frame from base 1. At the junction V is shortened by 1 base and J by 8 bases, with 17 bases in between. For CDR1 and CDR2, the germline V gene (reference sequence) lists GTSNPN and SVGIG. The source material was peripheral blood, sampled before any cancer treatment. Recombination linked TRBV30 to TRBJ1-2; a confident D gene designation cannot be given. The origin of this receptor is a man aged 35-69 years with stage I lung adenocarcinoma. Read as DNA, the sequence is TGTGCCTGGAGTGCCCCGGGAGAGGTTATAGGCTACACCTTC. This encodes CAWSAPGEVIGYTF.